This TCR beta chain was profiled in a study of blood T cell repertoires in COVID-19. Study in general: The United States, Italy and Spain provided the acute and convalescent COVID-19 samples.

This clone was recorded a few times. Germline CDR1 SGDLS, CDR2 YYNGEE. V lost 0 bases, J lost 5 bases, and 3 bases stayed unmatched. There are 14 residues in the CDR3. TCRdb keeps only in-frame clones here, not all; method: immunoSEQ multiplex PCR. The data contain 390,000 or so clones, 85% to 90% of them singletons. Participant age was about 18 to 89 years, and participants resided in fewer than 30 US areas. Categorization into cohorts depended on clinical history that participants reported. Cohort 3 donors counted as recovered after two negative PCRs, clearance, or resolved symptoms. Sequencing was done on a sample of PBMCs or T cells enriched from blood (not recorded which). The TCR originated in a man between 18 and 35 years old who had recovered from COVID-19. The chain has TRBV9 and TRBJ2-5; 8 positions match TRBD1. DNA of the CDR3: TGTGCCAGCAGCGTAGGACAGGGGTGGGAGACCCAGTACTTC. Translation: CASSVGQGWETQYF.